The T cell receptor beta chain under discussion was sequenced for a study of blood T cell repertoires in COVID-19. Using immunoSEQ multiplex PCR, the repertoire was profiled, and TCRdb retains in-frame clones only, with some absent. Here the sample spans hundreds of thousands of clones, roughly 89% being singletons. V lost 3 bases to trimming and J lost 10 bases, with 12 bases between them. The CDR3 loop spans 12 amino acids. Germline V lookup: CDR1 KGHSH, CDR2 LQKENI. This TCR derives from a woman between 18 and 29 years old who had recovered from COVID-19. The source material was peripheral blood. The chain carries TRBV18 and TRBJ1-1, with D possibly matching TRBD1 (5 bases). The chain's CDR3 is CASSPQGLRAFF. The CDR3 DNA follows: TGTGCCAGCTCACCCCAGGGACTAAGAGCTTTCTTT.